This T cell receptor (beta chain) was sequenced for a study of cytomegalovirus exposure and HLA in healthy donors. The CDR3 sequence is 14 residues long. CDR1 is SGHNT and CDR2 is YENEEA in the germline V gene. Trimming pared 3 bases from V and 2 bases from J, leaving 10 bases between. Primers included in the PCR were 60 Vbeta and 13 Jbeta primers. Profiled with immunoSEQ multiplex PCR; TCRdb holds only in-frame clones, not every one. This table holds over 130,000 clones, approximately 85% found once. This clonotype was obtained from a woman in her 40s in good health and CMV-seronegative. The chain recombines TRBV11-3 with TRBJ2-5; D is uncertain. Sequenced input: PBMCs. CDR3 in amino acids: CASSLAQTQETQYF. DNA of the CDR3: TGTGCCAGCAGCTTGGCTCAGACTCAAGAGACCCAGTACTTC.